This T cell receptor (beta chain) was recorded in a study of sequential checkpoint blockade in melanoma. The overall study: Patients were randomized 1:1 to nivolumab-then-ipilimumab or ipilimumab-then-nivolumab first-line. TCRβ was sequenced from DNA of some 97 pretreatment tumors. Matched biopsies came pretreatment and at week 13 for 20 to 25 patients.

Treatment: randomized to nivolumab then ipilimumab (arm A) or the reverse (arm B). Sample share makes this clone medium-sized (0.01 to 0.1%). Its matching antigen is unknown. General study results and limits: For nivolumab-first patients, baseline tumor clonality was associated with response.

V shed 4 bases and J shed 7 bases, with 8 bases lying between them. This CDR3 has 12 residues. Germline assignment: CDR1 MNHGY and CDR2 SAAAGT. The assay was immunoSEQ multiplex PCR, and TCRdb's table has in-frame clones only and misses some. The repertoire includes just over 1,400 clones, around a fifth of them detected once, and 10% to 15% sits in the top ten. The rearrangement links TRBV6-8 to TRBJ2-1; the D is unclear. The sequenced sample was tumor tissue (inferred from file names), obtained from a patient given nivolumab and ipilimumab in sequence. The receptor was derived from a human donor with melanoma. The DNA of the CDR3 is TGTGCCAGCAGTTTCTCCCCAAATGAGCAGTTCTTC. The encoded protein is CASSFSPNEQFF.